This T cell receptor (beta chain) was observed in a study of CD8 T cells in Susac syndrome. This CDR3 contains 16 residues. V gave up 6 bases and J gave up 0 bases; unmatched junction bases: 7. TCR beta from blood CD8+ and CD4+ T cells was sequenced. This clonotype has just one count. After extraction with the RNeasy kit, roughly 0.45 to 1 ug of the RNA was reverse transcribed using random hexamers. TCRdb used MiXCR to reprocess the immunoSEQ multiplex PCR reads, holding one entry per CDR3 protein. The sample has roughly 200,000 distinct CDR3 sequences, roughly 92% seen once; the top ten hold 0.1%. This receptor was obtained from a human donor in good health. The chain links TRBV12-3 or TRBV12-4 to TRBJ2-2, with 7 bases aligning to TRBD2. Sequencing input: CD4+ T cells from PBMCs. CDR3 sequence: CASRNGGGSNTGELFF. The CDR3 nucleotides read TGTGCCAGCAGGAATGGGGGGGGTTCGAACACCGGGGAGCTGTTTTTT.